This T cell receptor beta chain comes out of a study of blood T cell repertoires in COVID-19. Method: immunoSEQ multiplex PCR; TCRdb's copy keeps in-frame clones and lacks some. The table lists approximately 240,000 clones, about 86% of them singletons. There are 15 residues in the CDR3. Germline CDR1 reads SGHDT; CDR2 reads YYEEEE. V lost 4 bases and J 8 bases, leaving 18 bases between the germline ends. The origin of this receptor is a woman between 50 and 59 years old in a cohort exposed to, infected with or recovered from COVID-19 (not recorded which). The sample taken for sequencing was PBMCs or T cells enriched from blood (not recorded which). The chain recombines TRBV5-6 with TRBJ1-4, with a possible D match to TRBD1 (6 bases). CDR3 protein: CASSPLGQGKEKLFF. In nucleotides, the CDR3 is TGTGCCAGCAGCCCCCTTGGCCAGGGGAAGGAAAAACTGTTTTTT. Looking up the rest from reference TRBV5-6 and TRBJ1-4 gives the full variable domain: DAGVTQSPTHLIKTRGQQVTLRCSPKSGHDTVSWYQQALGQGPQFIFQYYEEEERQRGNFPDRFSGHQFPNYSSELNVNALLLGDSALYLCASSPLGQGKEKLFFGSGTQLSVL.